The clone carrying this T cell receptor (beta chain) was counted ten times or more. Its target is not known. TCRdb processed the reads anew with MiXCR; each CDR3 protein has one entry. The sample has over 90,000 distinct CDR3 sequences, more than 15% seen once. This specimen comes from a study of T cell repertoires in cytomegalovirus infection. Whole-study context: Indicated by public TCR beta signatures were CMV infection and matching HLA type.

General observations from the study: CMV carriers with the relevant HLA were identified by cumulative public TCR beta family frequency. It was HLA-C-restricted CMV-specific TCR beta clonotypes that dominated the response ex vivo.

The receptor's source is a human donor in good health (CMV status not recorded). Some clones in this sample may be carry-over from other donors' samples. The sequenced sample consisted of PBMCs.

DNA of the CDR3: TGTGCCAGCAGCTTTGGGGGGGGCGGAGAGACCCAGTACTTC. This gives the protein CASSFGGGGETQYF. The rearrangement uses TRBV7-3 and TRBJ2-5; D possibly corresponds to TRBD2 (7 bases). This CDR3 has 14 amino acids. V lost 3 bases and J 4 bases, leaving 12 bases between the germline ends. Germline values: CDR1 SGHTA, CDR2 FQGTGA.